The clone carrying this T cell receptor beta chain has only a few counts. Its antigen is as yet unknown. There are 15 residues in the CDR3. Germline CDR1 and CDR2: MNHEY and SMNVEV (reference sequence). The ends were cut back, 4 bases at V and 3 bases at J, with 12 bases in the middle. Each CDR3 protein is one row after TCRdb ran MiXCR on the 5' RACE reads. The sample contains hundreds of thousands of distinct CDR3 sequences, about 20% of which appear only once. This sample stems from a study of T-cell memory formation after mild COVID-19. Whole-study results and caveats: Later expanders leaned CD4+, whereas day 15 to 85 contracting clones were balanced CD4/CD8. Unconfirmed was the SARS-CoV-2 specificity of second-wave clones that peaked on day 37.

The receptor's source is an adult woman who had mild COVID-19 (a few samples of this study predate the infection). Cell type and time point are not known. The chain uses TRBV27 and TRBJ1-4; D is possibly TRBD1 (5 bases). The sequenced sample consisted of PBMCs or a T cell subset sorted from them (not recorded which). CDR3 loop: CASSSLGGANEKLFF. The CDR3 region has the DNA TGTGCCAGCAGTTCTCTCGGGGGAGCTAATGAAAAACTGTTTTTT.